This TCR beta chain was obtained from a study of blood T cell repertoires in COVID-19. For the study at large: Collection of acute and convalescent COVID-19 samples took place in the United States, Italy and Spain. The cDNA or gDNA used as material had been derived from T cells, B-cell-depleted T cells, or PBMCs.

Patients in Seattle were enrolled during active infection, then followed longitudinally. V lost 6 bases to trimming and J lost 7 bases; unmatched junction nucleotides: 10. The CDR3 has 14 residues. Germline loops: CDR1 DFQATT, CDR2 SNEGSKA (reference sequence). The table lists this clone with a count of one. As originally analysed: Estimates of nucleated cell counts were drawn from the amplification of reference gene primers. The protocol was immunoSEQ multiplex PCR, while the TCRdb copy is restricted to in-frame clones and leaves out a portion. The V and J calls and clone size come from that table; D and trimming were worked out from the DNA. The sample lists 310,000 or so clones; about 91% were seen once.

The sequencing sample was made of peripheral blood. The source is a man aged 25-45 years with COVID-19, enrolled during active disease. The V call is TRBV20-1, the J call TRBJ2-1, with TRBD1 matching over 9 bases. CDR3 residues: CSASDRGRGNEQFF. The CDR3, as DNA: TGCAGTGCAAGTGACAGGGGGAGAGGAAATGAGCAGTTCTTC.